The T cell receptor (beta chain) under discussion was sequenced for a study of CD8 T cells in ankylosing spondylitis. General observations from the study: In peripheral blood, disease-linked CD8+ clones occurred at relatively low frequencies. In ankylosing spondylitis blood, a motif of eight highly homologous TCR beta variants appeared characteristic.

The trim removed 1 base at V and 4 bases at J, leaving 14 bases unmatched. The length of the CDR3 is 18 residues. Germline assignment: CDR1 SGHKS and CDR2 YYEKEE (reference sequence). This clonotype has more than one count but fewer than ten. Its target is unknown. TCRdb re-called the 5' RACE reads through MiXCR, storing one row per CDR3 protein. The profile covers around 130,000 distinct CDR3 sequences, with roughly 17% appearing a single time and 30% to 35% taken by the ten largest. The V gene is TRBV5-5, the J gene TRBJ2-5; 9 bases match TRBD2. This TCR derives from a male donor with ankylosing spondylitis. The sequenced sample consisted of blood, either unsorted or a sorted T cell fraction (not recorded which). CDR3 DNA sequence: TGTGCCAGCAGCTTGTGGGTCAGAATGGCGGGAGGGACAGAGACCCAGTACTTC. It translates to CASSLWVRMAGGTETQYF.